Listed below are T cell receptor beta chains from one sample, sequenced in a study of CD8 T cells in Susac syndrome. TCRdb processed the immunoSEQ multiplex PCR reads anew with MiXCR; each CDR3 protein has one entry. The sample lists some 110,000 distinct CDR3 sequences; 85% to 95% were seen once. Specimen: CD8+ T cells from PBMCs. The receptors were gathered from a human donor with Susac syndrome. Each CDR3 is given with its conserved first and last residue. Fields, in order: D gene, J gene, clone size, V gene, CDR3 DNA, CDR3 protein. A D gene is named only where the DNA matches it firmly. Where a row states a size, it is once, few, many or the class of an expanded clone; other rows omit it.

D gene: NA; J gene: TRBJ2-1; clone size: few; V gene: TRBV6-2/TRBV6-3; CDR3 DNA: TGTGCCAGCAGTTACTCCCCGGGCGGGGGCCTTAGCTCCTACAATGAGCAGTTCTTC; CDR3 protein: CASSYSPGGGLSSYNEQFF
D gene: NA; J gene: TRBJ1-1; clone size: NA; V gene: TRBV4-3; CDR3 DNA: TGCGCCAGCAGCCCTAGTTCCGGCCCAACAATCCCTGAAGCTTTCTTT; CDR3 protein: CASSPSSGPTIPEAFF
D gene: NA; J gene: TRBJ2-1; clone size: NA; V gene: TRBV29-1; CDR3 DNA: TGCAGCGTTGAAGGCGCACCCCAGCAGTTCTTC; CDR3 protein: CSVEGAPQQFF
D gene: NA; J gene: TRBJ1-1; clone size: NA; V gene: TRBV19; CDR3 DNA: TGTGCCAGTATCTCAGGGATGAGGAGGAACACTGAAGCTTTCTTT; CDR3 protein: CASISGMRRNTEAFF
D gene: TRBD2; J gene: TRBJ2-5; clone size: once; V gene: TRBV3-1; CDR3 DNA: TGTGCCAGCAGCCAAGGGACTAGCGGGGGAGAGACCCAGTACTTC; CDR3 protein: CASSQGTSGGETQYF
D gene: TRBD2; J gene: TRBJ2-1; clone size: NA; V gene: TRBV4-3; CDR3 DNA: TGCGCCAGCAGCCCCTGGGCGGGGGACAATGAGCAGTTCTTC; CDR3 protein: CASSPWAGDNEQFF
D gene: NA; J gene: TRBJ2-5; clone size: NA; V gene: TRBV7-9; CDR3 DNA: TGTGCCAGCAGCTTACGAGACCACCAAGAGACCCAGTACTTC; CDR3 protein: CASSLRDHQETQYF
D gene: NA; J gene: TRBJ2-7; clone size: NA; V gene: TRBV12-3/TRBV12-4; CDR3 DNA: TGTGCCAGCAGTTTTGAGCAGCTTGCCTACGAGCAGTACTTC; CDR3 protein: CASSFEQLAYEQYF
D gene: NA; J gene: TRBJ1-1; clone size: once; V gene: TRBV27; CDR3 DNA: TGTGCCAGCAGTTTGTCAGGGGTCAGGGCTGAAGCTTTCTTT; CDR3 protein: CASSLSGVRAEAFF
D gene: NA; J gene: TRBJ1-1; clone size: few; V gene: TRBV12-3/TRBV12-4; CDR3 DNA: TGTGCCAGCAGTTTCAAATACACTGAAGCTTTCTTT; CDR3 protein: CASSFKYTEAFF
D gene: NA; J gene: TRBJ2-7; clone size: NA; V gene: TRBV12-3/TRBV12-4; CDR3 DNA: TGTGCCAGCAGTCCGGACGTCTACGAGCAGTACTTC; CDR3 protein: CASSPDVYEQYF
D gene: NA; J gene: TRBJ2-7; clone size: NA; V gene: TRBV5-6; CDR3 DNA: TGTGCCAGCAGCTTCGGGCTCGAGCAGTACTTC; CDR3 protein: CASSFGLEQYF
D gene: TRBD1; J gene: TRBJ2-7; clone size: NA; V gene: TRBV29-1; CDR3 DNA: TGCAGCGCCGCCCCGACAGGGGACCACGAGCAGTACTTC; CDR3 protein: CSAAPTGDHEQYF
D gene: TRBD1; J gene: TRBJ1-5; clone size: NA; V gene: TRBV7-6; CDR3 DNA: TGTGCCAGCAGCTTAGCCCCCGGGACAGGGGGGGGCAATCAGCCCCAGCATTTT; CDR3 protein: CASSLAPGTGGGNQPQHF
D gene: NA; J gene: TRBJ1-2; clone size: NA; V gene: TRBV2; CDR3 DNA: TGTGCCAGCAGTGAATCGACAGGAGCCTACTATGGCTACACCTTC; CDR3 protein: CASSESTGAYYGYTF
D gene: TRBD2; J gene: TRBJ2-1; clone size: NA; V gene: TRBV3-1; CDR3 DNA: TGTGCCAGCAGCCAACTAGCGGGGGAAAGGGGTGAGCAGTTCTTC; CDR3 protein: CASSQLAGERGEQFF
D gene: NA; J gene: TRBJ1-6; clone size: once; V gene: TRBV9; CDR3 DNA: TGTGCCAGCAGCGTAGAGGAGAGCTCCTATAATTCACCCCTCCACTTT; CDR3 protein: CASSVEESSYNSPLHF
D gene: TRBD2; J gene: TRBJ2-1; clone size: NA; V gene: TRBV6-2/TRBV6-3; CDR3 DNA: TGTGCCAGCACCGGACTAGCCTACAATGAGCAGTTCTTC; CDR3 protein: CASTGLAYNEQFF
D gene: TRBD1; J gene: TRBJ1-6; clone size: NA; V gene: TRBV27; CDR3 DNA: TGTGCCAGCAGTCCACCGACAGGGCCCCTCCACTTT; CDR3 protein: CASSPPTGPLHF
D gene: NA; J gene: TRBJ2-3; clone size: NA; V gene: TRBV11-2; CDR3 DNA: TGTGCCAGCATGGGTCCCGCGGTAGTATTCACAGATACGCAGTATTTT; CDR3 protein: CASMGPAVVFTDTQYF
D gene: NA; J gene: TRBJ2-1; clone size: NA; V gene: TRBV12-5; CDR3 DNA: TGTGCTAGTGGTTTCTCCCCAGTATCCTACAATGAGCAGTTCTTC; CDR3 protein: CASGFSPVSYNEQFF
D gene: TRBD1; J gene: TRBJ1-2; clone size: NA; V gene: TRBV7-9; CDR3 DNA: TGTGCCAGCAGCTTAGAGGGGGCAGCTGCCTATGGCTACACCTTC; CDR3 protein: CASSLEGAAAYGYTF
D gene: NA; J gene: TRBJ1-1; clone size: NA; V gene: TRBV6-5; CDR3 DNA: TGTGCCAGCAGTTACTCGCGGACACTGAACACTGAAGCTTTCTTT; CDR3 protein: CASSYSRTLNTEAFF
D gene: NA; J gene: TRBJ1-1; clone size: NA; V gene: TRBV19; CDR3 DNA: TGTGCCAGTAGAGAAGACATGGACCGCGTCTTT; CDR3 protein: CASREDMDRVF
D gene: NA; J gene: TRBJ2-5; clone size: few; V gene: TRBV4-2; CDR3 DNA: TGTGCCAGCAGCCCACAGGAGGTGGTGGAGACCCAGTACTTC; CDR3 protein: CASSPQEVVETQYF
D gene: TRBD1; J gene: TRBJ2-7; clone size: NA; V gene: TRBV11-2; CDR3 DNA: TGTGCCAGCAGCTTATTTTCCGGGACAGGGTCCCACGAGCAGTACTTC; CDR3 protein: CASSLFSGTGSHEQYF
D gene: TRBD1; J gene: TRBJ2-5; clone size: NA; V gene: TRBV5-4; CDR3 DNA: TGTGCCAGCAGGGTCGCAGGGGGCGGGGAGACCCAGTACTTC; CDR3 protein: CASRVAGGGETQYF
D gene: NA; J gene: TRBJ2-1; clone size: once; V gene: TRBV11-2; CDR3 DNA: TGTGCCAGCAGAATAGGGACCCCACCCGAGCAGTTCTTC; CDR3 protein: CASRIGTPPEQFF
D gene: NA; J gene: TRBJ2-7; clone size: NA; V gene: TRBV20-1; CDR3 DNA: TGCAGTGCCACGATTGGGCTCTACGAGCAGTACTTC; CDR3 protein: CSATIGLYEQYF
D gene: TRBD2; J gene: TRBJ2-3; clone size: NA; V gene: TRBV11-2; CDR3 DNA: TGTGCCAGCAGCTTAGGGATGACTAGCGGGGCCCTGGATACGCAGTATTTT; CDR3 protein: CASSLGMTSGALDTQYF
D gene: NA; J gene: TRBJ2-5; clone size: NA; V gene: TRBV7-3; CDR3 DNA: TGTGCCAGCAGCTCGGTATCCGCCGAGACCCAGTACTTC; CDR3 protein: CASSSVSAETQYF
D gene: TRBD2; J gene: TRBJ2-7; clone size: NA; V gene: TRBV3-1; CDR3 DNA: TGTGCCAGCAGCCAAGTGCCCCTGGGGCGGGGGGACTCCTACGAGCAGTACTTC; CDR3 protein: CASSQVPLGRGDSYEQYF
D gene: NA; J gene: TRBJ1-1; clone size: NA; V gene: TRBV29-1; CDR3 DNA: TGCAGCGTCCAGACACCTATGAACACTGAAGCTTTCTTT; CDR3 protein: CSVQTPMNTEAFF
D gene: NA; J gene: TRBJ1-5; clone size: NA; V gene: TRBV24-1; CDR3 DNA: TGTGCCACCAGTGAGTTAATCTCAGGGGTGGAAGGCAATCAGCCCCAGCATTTT; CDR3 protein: CATSELISGVEGNQPQHF
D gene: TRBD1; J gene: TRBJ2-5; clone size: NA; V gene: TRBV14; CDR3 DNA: TGTGCCAGCAGCCTTGGCAGGGGGCTTTTGCAAGAGACCCAGTACTTC; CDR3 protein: CASSLGRGLLQETQYF
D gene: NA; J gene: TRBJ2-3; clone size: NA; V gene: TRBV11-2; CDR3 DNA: TGTGCCAGCAGCCTTACCACAGATACGCAGTATTTT; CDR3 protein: CASSLTTDTQYF
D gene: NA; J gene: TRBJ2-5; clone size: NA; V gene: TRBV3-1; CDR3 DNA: TGTGCCAGCAGCCCAGTCGGAGAGGGTGGGAATAAAGAGACCCAGTACTTC; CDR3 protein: CASSPVGEGGNKETQYF
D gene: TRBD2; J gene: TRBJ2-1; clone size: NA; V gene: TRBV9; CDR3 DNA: TGTGCCAGCAGCGTAGATCTAGCGGCGTACAATGAGCAGTTCTTC; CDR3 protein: CASSVDLAAYNEQFF
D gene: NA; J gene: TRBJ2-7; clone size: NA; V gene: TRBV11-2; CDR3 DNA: TGTGCCAGCAGCCACGGGACCGAGTACGAGCAGTACTTC; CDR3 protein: CASSHGTEYEQYF
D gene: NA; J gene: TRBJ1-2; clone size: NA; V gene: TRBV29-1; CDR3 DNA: TGCAGCGTTGCGACAGCTGATTACTATGGCTACACCTTC; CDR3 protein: CSVATADYYGYTF
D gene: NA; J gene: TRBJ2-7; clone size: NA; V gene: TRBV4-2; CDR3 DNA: TGTGCCAGCAGCCAAGATGAACTAGCCGGACTCTACGAGCAGTACTTC; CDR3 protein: CASSQDELAGLYEQYF
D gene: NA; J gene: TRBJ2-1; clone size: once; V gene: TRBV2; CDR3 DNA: TGTGCCAGCAGTGAGGGGCTCAACTCCTACAATGAGCAGTTCTTC; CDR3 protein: CASSEGLNSYNEQFF
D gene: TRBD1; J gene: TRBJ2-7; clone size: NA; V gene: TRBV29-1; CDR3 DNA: TGCAGCGTAGAGGGGACAGGGGAGCAGTACTTC; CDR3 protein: CSVEGTGEQYF
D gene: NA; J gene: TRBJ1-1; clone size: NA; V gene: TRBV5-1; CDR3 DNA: TGCGCCAGCAGCAAAGGACTGATGGCTGAAGCTTTCTTT; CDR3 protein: CASSKGLMAEAFF
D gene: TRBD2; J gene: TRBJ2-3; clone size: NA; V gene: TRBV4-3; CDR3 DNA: TGCGCCAGCAGCCAAGAAAAAGCGGGGGTTGGAGATACGCAGTATTTT; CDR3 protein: CASSQEKAGVGDTQYF
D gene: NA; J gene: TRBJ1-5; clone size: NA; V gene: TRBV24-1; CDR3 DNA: TGTGCGCCACCGATCAAAGAATGTCAGCCCCAGCATTTT; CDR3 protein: CAPPIKECQPQHF
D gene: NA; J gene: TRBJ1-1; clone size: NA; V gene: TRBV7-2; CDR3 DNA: TGTGCCAGCAGCTTAGAAGGGGGGCCTGAAGCTTTCTTT; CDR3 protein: CASSLEGGPEAFF
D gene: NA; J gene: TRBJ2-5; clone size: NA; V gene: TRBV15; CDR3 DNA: TGTGCCACCAGCGGAGAACCTTCACCCCCGGGAGAGACCCAGTACTTC; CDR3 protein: CATSGEPSPPGETQYF
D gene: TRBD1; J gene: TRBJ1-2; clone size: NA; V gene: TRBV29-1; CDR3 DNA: TGCAGCGTTGAAGGGGGACAGGGGGCTAACTATGGCTACACCTTC; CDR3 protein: CSVEGGQGANYGYTF
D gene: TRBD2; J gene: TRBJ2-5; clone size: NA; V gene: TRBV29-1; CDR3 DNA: TGCAGCGTTGAACCGCGGGGGGGTAGTGAGACCCAGTACTTC; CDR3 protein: CSVEPRGGSETQYF
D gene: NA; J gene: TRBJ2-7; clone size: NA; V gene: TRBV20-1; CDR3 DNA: TGCAGTGCTAGAGATTATGCAGGGGCTTACTACGAGCAGTACTTC; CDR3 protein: CSARDYAGAYYEQYF
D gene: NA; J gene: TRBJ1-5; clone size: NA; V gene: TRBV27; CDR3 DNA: TGTGCCAGCAGTTCGACCAATCACCAGCCCCAGCATTTT; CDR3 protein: CASSSTNHQPQHF
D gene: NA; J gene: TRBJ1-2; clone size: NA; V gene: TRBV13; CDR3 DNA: TGTGCCAGCAGCTTTATGGAACAGAATTGGGTTGGCTACACCTTC; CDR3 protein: CASSFMEQNWVGYTF